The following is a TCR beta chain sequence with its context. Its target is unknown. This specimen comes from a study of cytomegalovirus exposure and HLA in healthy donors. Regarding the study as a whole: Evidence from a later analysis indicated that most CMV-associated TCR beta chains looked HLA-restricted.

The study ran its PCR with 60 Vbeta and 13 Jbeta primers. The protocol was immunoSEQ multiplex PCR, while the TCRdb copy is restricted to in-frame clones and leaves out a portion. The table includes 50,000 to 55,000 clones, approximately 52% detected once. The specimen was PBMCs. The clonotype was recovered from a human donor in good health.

This CDR3 is CASSHGGTNTGELFF. Here the CDR3 DNA reads TGTGCCAGCAGCCACGGGGGAACGAACACCGGGGAGCTGTTTTTT. This chain joins TRBV11-2 and TRBJ2-2, with D tentatively TRBD2 (6 bases). Germline lookup yields CDR1 SGHAT and CDR2 FQNNGV. The CDR3 has 15 residues. V was shortened by 5 bases and J by 0 bases, with 10 bases between the two germline ends. The whole variable domain, remainder taken from reference TRBV11-2 and TRBJ2-2, is EAGVAQSPRYKIIEKRQSVAFWCNPISGHATLYWYQQILGQGPKLLIQFQNNGVVDDSQLPKDRFSAERLKGVDSTLKIQPAKLEDSAVYLCASSHGGTNTGELFFGEGSRLTVL.